This T cell receptor beta chain was sequenced for a study of OX40 agonist ivuxolimab in advanced cancers. Background on the study: Three patients got partial responses; one had hepatocellular carcinoma and two had cutaneous melanoma. Whole-study results and caveats: In the 0.1-3.0 mg/kg groups, partial responders showed among the lowest expansion. Expanded clones tended on average to be more numerous among CD8+ T cells than CD4+. At 0.1 to 3.0 mg/kg and by week 6, clonal expansion occurred in CD4+ and CD8+ blood T cells.

Sequenced by immunoSEQ multiplex PCR; TCRdb stores in-frame clones only, minus some. Of roughly 87,000 clones in the sample, approximately 91% were seen once. V lost 3 bases and J lost 4; bases outside the gene matches: 3. CDR1 is KGHSH and CDR2 is LQKENI in the germline V gene. The CDR3 is 15 amino acids. With regard to this clone: Its antigen is still unknown.

V is TRBV18 and J is TRBJ1-2; 12 bases are a match to TRBD1. This sequence originates from an adult with an advanced solid tumor such as melanoma, head and neck, liver or kidney cancer. Sequenced material: CD4+ or CD8+ T cells sorted from blood, taken in a trial of the OX40 agonist ivuxolimab. Here the CDR3 DNA reads TGTGCCAGCTCACCCGGGACAGGGGGCGGCTATGGCTACACCTTC. Its protein is CASSPGTGGGYGYTF.